What follows are 6 T cell receptor beta chains derived from one specimen sequenced in a study of blood T cells in healthy people across ages. Alongside a J-beta primer mix, a sample-barcoded 5' primer served in a second PCR lasting roughly 7 to 11 cycles. TCRdb analysed the 5' RACE reads with MiXCR anew, one entry per CDR3 protein. The table lists approximately 810,000 distinct CDR3 sequences, under 40% of them singletons. The source material was blood. Receptors originate from a man younger than 35 in good health.

In this sample, this clonotype turned up once. An end of the junction does not agree with germline; a read error may underlie this. V and J are TRBV14 and TRBJ2-1, with 11 bases lining up with TRBD2. CDR1 and CDR2 from the germline V gene are SGHDN and FVKESK. This CDR3 has 16 amino acids. CDR3 in amino acids: CASSRFSGRAYNKQFF. CDR3 DNA: TGTGCCAGCAGCCGTTTTAGCGGGAGGGCCTACAATAAGCAGTTCTTC.

V is TRBV7-2 and J is TRBJ1-1; D gene uncertain. The CDR3 covers 14 residues. Germline V gene sequence: CDR1 SGHTA, CDR2 FQGNSA. The V and J ends lost 5 bases and 4 bases respectively, with 14 bases between them. The CDR3 region is CASSANRFITEAFF. The CDR3 nucleotides are TGTGCCAGCAGCGCCAACAGATTTATCACTGAAGCTTTCTTT. Variable domain in full (rest from reference TRBV7-2 and TRBJ1-1): GAGVSQSPSNKVTEKGKDVELRCDPISGHTALYWYRQSLGQGLEFLIYFQGNSAPDKSGLPSDRFSAERTGGSVSTLTIQRTQQEDSAVYLCASSANRFITEAFFGQGTRLTVV.

The chain joins TRBV6-5 to TRBJ2-7; D is undetermined. The V and J ends lost 7 bases and 9 bases respectively, with 22 bases between them. Germline V lookup: CDR1 MNHEY, CDR2 SVGAGI. The CDR3 sequence is 14 residues long. The CDR3 DNA follows: TGTGCCAGCACAACCCCGGGTGTTAAGGGTGCGCAGTACTTC. As protein: CASTTPGVKGAQYF.

The rearrangement uses TRBV5-6 and TRBJ2-7; 9 bases line up with TRBD2. This CDR3 region has 14 residues. The V and J ends lost 0 bases and 6 bases, in that order; junction bases with no gene match: 4. Germline CDR1 is SGHDT and CDR2 is YYEEEE. DNA for the CDR3: TGTGCCAGCAGCTTGGCTCTAGCGGGGACCGAGCAGTACTTC. Translated, it gives CASSLALAGTEQYF.

As regards this clonotype: This may come from a read error, since a much larger clone is one base off. The gene calls are TRBV6-2 or TRBV6-3 and TRBJ1-1, with 9 bases lining up with TRBD1. The length of the CDR3 is 13 residues. Looked up from germline, CDR1 is MNHEY and CDR2 is SVGEGT. The CDR3 sequence: CACRTGVNTEAFF. The DNA for the CDR3 is TGTGCCTGCAGGACAGGGGTTAACACTGAAGCTTTCTTT.

The chain combines TRBV5-5 with TRBJ1-2; weak D call: TRBD1 (5 bases). The CDR3 totals 16 residues. Per the germline V gene, CDR1 is SGHKS and CDR2 is YYEKEE (reference sequence). The ends were cut back, 4 bases at V and 4 bases at J, with 20 bases in the middle. The CDR3 DNA follows: TGTGCCAGCAGCCTAGGGGACGGAGCTGAGCTCTATGGCTACACCTTC. Amino acid sequence: CASSLGDGAELYGYTF.